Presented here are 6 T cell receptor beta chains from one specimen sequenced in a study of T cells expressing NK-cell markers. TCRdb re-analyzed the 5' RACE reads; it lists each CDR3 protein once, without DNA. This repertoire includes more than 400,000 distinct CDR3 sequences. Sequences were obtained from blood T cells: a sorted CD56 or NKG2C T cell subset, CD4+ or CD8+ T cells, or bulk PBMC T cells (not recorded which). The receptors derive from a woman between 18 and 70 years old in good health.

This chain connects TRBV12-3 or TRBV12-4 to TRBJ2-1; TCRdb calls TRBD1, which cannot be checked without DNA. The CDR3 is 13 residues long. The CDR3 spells CASSQDRSNEQFF.

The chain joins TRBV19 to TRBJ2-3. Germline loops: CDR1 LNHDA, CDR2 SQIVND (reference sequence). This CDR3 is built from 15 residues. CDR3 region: CASSDIYIVADTQYF.

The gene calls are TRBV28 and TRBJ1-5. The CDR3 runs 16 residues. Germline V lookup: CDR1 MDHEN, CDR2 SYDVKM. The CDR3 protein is CASSFLESYSNQPQHF.

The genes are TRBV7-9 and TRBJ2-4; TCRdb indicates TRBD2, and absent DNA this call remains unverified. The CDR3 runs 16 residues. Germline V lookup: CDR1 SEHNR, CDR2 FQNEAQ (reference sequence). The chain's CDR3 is CAGSLGTSASKNIQYF.

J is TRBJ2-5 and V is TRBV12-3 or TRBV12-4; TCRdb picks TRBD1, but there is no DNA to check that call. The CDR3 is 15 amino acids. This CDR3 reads CASSRGAGVGETQYF.

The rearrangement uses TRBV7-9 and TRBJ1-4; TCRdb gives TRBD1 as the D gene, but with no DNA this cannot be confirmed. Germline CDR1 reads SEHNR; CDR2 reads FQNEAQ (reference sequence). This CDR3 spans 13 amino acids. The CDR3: CASSSQGSEKLFF.